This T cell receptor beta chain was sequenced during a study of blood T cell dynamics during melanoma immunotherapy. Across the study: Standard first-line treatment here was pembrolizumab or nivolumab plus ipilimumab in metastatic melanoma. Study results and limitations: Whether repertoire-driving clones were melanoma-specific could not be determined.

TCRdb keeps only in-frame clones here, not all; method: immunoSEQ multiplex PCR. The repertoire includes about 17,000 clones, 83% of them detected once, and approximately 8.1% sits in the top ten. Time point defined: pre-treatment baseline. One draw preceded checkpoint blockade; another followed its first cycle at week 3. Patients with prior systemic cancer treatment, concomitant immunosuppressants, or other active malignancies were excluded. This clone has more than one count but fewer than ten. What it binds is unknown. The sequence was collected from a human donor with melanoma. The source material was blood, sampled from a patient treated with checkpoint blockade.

The DNA of the CDR3 is TGCGCCAGCAGCCAAGATTTCGGTTTTAGCAATCAGCCCCAGCATTTT. It is translated as CASSQDFGFSNQPQHF. The chain couples TRBV4-1 to TRBJ1-5; D is unclear. The CDR3 has 16 amino acids. The germline V gene has CDR1 MGHRA and CDR2 YSYEKL. V lost 0 bases, J lost 0 bases, and 9 bases lay in between.